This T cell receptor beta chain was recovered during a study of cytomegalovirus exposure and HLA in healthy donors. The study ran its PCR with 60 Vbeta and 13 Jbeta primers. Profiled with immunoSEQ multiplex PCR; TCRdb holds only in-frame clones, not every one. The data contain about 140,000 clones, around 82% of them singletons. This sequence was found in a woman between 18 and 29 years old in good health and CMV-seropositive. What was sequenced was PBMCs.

As DNA, the CDR3 is TGTGCCAGCAACGTTGGACAGGGGAGGGCCGGGGAGCTGTTTTTT. This translates into CASNVGQGRAGELFF. The chain combines TRBV7-8 with TRBJ2-2, with 9 bases fitting TRBD1. Trimming removed 7 bases from V and 6 bases from J; junction bases left unmatched: 9. The CDR3 loop spans 15 amino acids. Germline CDR1 reads SGHVS; CDR2 reads FQNEAQ.